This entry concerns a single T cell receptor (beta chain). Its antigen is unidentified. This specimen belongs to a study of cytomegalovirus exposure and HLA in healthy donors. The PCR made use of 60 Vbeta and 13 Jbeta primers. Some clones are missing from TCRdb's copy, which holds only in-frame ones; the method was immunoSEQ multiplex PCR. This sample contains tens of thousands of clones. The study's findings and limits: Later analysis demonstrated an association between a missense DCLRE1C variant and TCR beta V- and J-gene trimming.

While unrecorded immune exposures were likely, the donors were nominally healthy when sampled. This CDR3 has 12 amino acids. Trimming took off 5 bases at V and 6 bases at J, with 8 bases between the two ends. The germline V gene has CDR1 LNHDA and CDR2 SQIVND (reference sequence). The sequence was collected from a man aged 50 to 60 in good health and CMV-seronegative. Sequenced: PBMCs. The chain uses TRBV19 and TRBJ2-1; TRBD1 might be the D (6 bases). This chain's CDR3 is CASSWGLNEQFF. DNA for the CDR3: TGTGCCAGTAGTTGGGGGCTCAATGAGCAGTTCTTC.